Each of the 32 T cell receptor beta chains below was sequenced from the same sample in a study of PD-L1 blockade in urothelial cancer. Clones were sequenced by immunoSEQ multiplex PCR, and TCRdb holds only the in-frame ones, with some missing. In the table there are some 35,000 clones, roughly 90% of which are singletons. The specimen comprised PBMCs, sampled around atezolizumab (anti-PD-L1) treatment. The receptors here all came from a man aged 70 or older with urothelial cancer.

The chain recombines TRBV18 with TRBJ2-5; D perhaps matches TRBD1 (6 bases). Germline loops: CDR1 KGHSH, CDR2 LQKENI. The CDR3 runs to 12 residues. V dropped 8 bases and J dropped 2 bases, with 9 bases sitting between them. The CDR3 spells CASGQSQETQYF. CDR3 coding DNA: TGTGCCAGCGGACAGTCTCAAGAGACCCAGTACTTC.

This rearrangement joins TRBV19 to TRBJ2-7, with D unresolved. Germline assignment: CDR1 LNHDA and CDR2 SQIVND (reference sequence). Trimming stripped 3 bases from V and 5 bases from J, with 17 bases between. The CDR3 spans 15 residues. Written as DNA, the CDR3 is TGTGCCAGTAGTATTGGCAGAGACTCCCTCCACGAGCAGTACTTC. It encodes CASSIGRDSLHEQYF.

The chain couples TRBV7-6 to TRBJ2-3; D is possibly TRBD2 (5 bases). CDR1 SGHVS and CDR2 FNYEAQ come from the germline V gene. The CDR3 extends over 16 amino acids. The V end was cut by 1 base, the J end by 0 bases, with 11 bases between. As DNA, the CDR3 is TGTGCCAGCAGCTTAGGCGCGTGGACTAGCACAGATACGCAGTATTTT. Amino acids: CASSLGAWTSTDTQYF.

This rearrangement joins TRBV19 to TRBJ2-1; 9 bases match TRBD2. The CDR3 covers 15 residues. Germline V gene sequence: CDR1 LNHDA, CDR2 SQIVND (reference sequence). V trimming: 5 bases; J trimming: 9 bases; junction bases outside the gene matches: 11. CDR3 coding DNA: TGTGCCAGTAGTTCTGGGGCTAGCGGGAAAGCTGAGCAGTTCTTC. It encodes CASSSGASGKAEQFF.

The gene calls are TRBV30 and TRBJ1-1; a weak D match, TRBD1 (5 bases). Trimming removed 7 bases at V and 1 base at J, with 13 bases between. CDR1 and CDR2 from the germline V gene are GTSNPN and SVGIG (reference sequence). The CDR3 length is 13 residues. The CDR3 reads CASAGWGNTEAFF. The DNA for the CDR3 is TGTGCCTCGGCAGGGTGGGGGAACACTGAAGCTTTCTTT.

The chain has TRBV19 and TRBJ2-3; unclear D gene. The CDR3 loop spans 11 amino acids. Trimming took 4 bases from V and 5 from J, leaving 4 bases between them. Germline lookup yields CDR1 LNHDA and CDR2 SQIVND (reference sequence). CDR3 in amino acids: CASSTGDTQYF. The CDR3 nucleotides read TGTGCCAGTAGTACCGGAGATACGCAGTATTTT.

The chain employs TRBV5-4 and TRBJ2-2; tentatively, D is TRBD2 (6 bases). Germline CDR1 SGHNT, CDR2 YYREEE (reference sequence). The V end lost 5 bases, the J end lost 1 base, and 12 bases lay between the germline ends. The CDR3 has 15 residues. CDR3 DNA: TGTGCCAGCAGTCGTGCGCGGGGGAACACCGGGGAGCTGTTTTTT. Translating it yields CASSRARGNTGELFF.

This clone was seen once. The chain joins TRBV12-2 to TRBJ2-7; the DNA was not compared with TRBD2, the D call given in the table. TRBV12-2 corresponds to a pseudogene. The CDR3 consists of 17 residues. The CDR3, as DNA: TGTGCAAGTCGCCCTAGATGTCCCACTCCAGATACCTACGAGCAGTACTTC. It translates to CASRPRCPTPDTYEQYF.

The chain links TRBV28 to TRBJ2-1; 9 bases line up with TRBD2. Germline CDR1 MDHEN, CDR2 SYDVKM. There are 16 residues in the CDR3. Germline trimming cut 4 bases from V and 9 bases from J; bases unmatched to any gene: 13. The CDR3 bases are TGTGCCAGCAGTTCTCGCGGGGGGGCCTCTATGACTGAGCAGTTCTTC. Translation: CASSSRGGASMTEQFF.

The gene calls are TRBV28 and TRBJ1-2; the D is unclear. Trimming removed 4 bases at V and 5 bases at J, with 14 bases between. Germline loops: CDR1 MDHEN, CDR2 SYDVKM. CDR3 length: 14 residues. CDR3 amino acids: CASSWPTSQYGYTF. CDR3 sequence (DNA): TGTGCCAGCAGTTGGCCGACTTCCCAGTATGGCTACACCTTC.

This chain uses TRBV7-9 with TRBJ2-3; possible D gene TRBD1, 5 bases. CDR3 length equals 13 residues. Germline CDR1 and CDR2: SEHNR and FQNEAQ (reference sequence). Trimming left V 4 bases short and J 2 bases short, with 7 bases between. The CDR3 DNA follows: TGTGCCAGCAGCTCGGACATCACAGATACGCAGTATTTT. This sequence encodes CASSSDITDTQYF.

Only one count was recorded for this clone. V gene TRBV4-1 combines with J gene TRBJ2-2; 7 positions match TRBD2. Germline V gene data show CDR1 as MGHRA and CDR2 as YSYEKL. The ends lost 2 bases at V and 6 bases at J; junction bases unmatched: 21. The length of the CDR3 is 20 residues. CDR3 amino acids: CASSQRSMNGGTVSAGELFF. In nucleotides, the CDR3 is TGCGCCAGCAGCCAAAGGTCAATGAACGGGGGGACCGTTAGTGCCGGGGAGCTGTTTTTT.

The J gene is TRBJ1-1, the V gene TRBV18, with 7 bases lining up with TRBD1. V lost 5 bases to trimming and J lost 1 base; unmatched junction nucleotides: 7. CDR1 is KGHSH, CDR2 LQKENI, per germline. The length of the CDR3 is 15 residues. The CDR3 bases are TGTGCCAGCTCAGCGAACAGGGGTGGGAACACTGAAGCTTTCTTT. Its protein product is CASSANRGGNTEAFF. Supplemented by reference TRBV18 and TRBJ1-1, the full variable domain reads NAGVMQNPRHLVRRRGQEARLRCSPMKGHSHVYWYRQLPEEGLKFMVYLQKENIIDESGMPKERFSAEFPKEGPSILRIQQVVRGDSAAYFCASSANRGGNTEAFFGQGTRLTVV.

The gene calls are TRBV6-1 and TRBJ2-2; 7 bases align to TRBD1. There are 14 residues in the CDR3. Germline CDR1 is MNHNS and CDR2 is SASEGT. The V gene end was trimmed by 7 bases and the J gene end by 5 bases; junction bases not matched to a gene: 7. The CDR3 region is CASKRTGLTGELFF. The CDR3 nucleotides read TGTGCCAGCAAAAGGACAGGATTGACCGGGGAGCTGTTTTTT.

For the CDR3, the DNA is TGTGCCAGCAGTCAGGACAGGTCGAGCTCCTACAATGAGCAGTTCTTC. This translates into CASSQDRSSSYNEQFF. V usage is TRBV27 and J usage is TRBJ2-1, with 7 bases lining up with TRBD1. Germline lookup yields CDR1 MNHEY and CDR2 SMNVEV (reference sequence). J gave up 0 bases and V 5 bases, and 7 bases lay outside the gene matches. This CDR3 comprises 16 residues.

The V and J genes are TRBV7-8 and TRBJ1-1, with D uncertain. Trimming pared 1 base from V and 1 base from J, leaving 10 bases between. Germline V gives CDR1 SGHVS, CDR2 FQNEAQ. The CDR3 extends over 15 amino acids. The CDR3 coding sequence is TGTGCCAGCAGCTTAGTACCGGGAGGGAACACTGAAGCTTTCTTT. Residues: CASSLVPGGNTEAFF.

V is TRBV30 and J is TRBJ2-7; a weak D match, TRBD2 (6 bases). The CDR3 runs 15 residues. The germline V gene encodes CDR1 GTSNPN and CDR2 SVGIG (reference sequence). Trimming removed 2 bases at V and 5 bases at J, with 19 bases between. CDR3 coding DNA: TGTGCCTGGAGTTCCTACGGGGCGGGACTGGACGAGCAGTACTTC. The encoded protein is CAWSSYGAGLDEQYF.

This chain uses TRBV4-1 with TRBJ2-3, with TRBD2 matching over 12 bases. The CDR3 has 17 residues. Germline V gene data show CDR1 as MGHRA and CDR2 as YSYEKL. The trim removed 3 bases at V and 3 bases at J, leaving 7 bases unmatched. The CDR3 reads CASSHPGLAGRTDTQYF. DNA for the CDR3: TGCGCCAGCAGCCACCCCGGACTAGCGGGAAGGACAGATACGCAGTATTTT.

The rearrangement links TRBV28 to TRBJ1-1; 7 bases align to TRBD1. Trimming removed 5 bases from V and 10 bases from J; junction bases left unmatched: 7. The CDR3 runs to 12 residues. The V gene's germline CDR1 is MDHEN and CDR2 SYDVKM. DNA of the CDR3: TGTGCCAGCAGTATAAAGGGGGCTCGAGCTTTCTTT. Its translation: CASSIKGARAFF.

The CDR3 nucleotides read TGTGCCAGCAGCTTGGACGGGGGAAGACAGCCCCAGCATTTT. It is translated as CASSLDGGRQPQHF. The J gene is TRBJ1-5, the V gene TRBV5-5, with D maybe TRBD1 (5 bases). The CDR3 runs to 14 residues. Germline V gene data show CDR1 as SGHKS and CDR2 as YYEKEE (reference sequence). Trimming removed 0 bases at V and 7 bases at J, with 11 bases between.

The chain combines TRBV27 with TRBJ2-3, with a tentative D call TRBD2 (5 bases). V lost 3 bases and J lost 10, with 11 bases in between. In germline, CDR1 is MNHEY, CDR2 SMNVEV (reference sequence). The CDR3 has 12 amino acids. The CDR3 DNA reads TGTGCCAGCAGTTTTGCCTGGGGAGCGCAGTATTTT. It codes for CASSFAWGAQYF.

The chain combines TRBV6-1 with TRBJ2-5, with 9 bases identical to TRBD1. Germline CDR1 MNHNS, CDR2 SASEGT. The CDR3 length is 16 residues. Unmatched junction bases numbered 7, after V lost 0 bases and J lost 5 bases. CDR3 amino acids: CASSEAKTGGWETQYF. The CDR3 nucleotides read TGTGCCAGCAGTGAAGCGAAGACAGGGGGGTGGGAGACCCAGTACTTC.

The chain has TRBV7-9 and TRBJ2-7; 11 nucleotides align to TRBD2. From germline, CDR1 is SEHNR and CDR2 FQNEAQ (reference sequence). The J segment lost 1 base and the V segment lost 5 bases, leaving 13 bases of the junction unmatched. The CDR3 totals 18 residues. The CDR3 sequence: CASSLSTLAGGRSYEQYF. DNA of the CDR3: TGTGCCAGCAGCCTATCCACCCTAGCGGGAGGCAGGTCCTACGAGCAGTACTTC.

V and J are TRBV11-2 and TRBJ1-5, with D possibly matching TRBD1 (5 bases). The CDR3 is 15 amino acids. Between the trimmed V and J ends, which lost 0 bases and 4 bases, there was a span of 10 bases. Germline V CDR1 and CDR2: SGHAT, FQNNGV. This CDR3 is CASSLDPGRNQPQHF. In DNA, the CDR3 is TGTGCCAGCAGCTTAGATCCAGGGAGGAATCAGCCCCAGCATTTT.

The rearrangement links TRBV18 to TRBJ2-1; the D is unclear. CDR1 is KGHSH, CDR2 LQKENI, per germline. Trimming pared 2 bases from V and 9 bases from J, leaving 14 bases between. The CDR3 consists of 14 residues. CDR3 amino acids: CASSPMGLVGEQFF. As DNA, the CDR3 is TGTGCCAGCTCACCAATGGGTCTAGTTGGTGAGCAGTTCTTC.

The DNA of the CDR3 is TGTGCCAGTAGGACCAGGCCTAGCGGGAGGGATAGTAATGAGCAGTTCTTC. It codes for CASRTRPSGRDSNEQFF. The gene calls are TRBV19 and TRBJ2-1; 12 nucleotides match TRBD2. The ends lost 6 bases at V and 7 bases at J; junction bases unmatched: 13. This CDR3 is built from 17 residues. Germline V gene lookup returns CDR1 LNHDA and CDR2 SQIVND (reference sequence). Based on the CDR3 plus reference TRBV19 and TRBJ2-1, the full variable domain is DGGITQSPKYLFRKEGQNVTLSCEQNLNHDAMYWYRQDPGQGLRLIYYSQIVNDFQKGDIAEGYSVSREKKESFPLTVTSAQKNPTAFYLCASRTRPSGRDSNEQFFGPGTRLTVL.

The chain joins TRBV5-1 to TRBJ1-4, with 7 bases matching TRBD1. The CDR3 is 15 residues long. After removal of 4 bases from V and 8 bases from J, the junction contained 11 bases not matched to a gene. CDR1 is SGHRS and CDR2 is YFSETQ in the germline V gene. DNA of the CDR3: TGCGCCAGCAGCGCAGGGGGACACCTGGGGGAAAAACTGTTTTTT. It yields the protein CASSAGGHLGEKLFF.

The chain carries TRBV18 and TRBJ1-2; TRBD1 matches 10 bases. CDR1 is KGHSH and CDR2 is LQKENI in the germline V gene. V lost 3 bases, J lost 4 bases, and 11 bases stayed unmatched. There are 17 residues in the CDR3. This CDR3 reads CASSPSPTGGSIYGYTF. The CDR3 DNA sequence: TGTGCCAGCTCACCTTCTCCGACAGGGGGCTCCATCTATGGCTACACCTTC.

As DNA, the CDR3 is TGTGCCAGCAGTGTAGAAAACACCGGGGAGCTGTTTTTT. This gives the protein CASSVENTGELFF. This chain connects TRBV2 to TRBJ2-2; D remains unclear. The CDR3 is 13 residues long. Germline assignment: CDR1 SNHLY and CDR2 FYNNEI. The V end was cut by 4 bases, the J end by 2 bases, with 5 bases between.

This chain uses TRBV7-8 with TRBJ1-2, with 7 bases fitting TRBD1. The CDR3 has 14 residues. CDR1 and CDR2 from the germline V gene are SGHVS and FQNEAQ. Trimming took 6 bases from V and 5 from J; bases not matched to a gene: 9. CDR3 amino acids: CASRPGTDTYGYTF. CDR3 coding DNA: TGTGCCAGCAGGCCAGGGACAGATACTTATGGCTACACCTTC.

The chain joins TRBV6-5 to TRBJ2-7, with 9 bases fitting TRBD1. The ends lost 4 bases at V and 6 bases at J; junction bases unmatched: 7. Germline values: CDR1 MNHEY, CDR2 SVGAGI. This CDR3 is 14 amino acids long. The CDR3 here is CASSLSGQGSEQYF. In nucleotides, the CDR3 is TGTGCCAGCAGTTTGTCGGGACAGGGATCCGAGCAGTACTTC.

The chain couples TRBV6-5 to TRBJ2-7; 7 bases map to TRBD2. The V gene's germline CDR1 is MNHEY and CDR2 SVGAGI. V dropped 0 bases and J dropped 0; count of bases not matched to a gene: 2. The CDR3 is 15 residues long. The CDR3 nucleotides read TGTGCCAGCAGTTACTCCTCTAGCGGCTCCTACGAGCAGTACTTC. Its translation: CASSYSSSGSYEQYF.